Below are 25 T cell receptor beta chains sequenced from a single sample in a study of beta chain features in type 1 diabetes. The antigens of these receptors remain unknown. The study reverse transcribed the entire isolated RNA, so it sequenced expressed TCRB transcripts. Using immunoSEQ multiplex PCR, the repertoire was profiled, and TCRdb retains in-frame clones only, with some absent. Of over 20,000 clones detected, around half appear once; the ten largest clones hold approximately 0.3%. Study observations and caveats: TCRB CDR3s were moderately but significantly shorter in Type 1 diabetes patients in all four CD4+ subsets.

The sample comprised stem cell memory CD4+ T cells from blood. Receptors originate from a man between 25 and 39 years old with type 1 diabetes.

The sample holds a few counts of this clone. The chain is built from TRBV30 and TRBJ1-1; the match to TRBD1 covers 9 bases. This CDR3 is built from 12 residues. From germline, CDR1 is GTSNPN and CDR2 SVGIG (reference sequence). V lost 8 bases and J lost 1; bases outside the gene matches: 2. As DNA, the CDR3 is TGTGCCCAGGGACAGGGGAACACTGAAGCTTTCTTT. This encodes CAQGQGNTEAFF.

The chain employs TRBV29-1 and TRBJ2-1; 8 bases line up with TRBD2. The CDR3 has 12 residues. V lost 2 bases and J lost 10; bases outside the gene matches: 4. Germline lookup yields CDR1 SQVTM and CDR2 ANQGSEA. Here the CDR3 DNA reads TGCAGCGTTGAACTTAGCGGGGCGGAGCAGTTCTTC. Amino acid sequence: CSVELSGAEQFF.

This clone has more than one count but fewer than ten. The chain recombines TRBV29-1 with TRBJ2-1; D is undetermined. Trimming stripped 6 bases from V and 4 bases from J, with 10 bases between. This CDR3 spans 12 amino acids. CDR1 is SQVTM, CDR2 ANQGSEA, per germline. The CDR3 coding sequence is TGCAGCGTCTCAAACAATTACAATGAGCAGTTCTTC. Its protein is CSVSNNYNEQFF.

This clone has a single count. The chain employs TRBV14 and TRBJ1-1; 7 bases agree with TRBD1. There are 15 residues in the CDR3. V shed 0 bases and J 6 bases; nucleotides not matched to a gene: 7. CDR1 is SGHDN and CDR2 is FVKESK in the germline V gene. CDR3 in amino acids: CASSQDLIQGAEAFF. Here the CDR3 DNA reads TGTGCCAGCAGCCAAGATCTAATCCAGGGGGCTGAAGCTTTCTTT.

A few counts support this clone. The V gene is TRBV6-5, the J gene TRBJ2-2, with D possibly matching TRBD1 (6 bases). This CDR3 contains 15 residues. In germline, CDR1 is MNHEY, CDR2 SVGAGI. Trimming took 7 bases from V and 4 from J, leaving 16 bases between them. CDR3: CASTSAGVGTGELFF. CDR3 nucleotides: TGTGCCAGCACCTCCGCAGGGGTTGGCACCGGGGAGCTGTTTTTT.

The chain uses TRBV4-1 and TRBJ2-3, with D perhaps TRBD2 (5 bases). Per germline, CDR1 MGHRA and CDR2 YSYEKL. Trimming pared 4 bases from V and 4 bases from J, leaving 9 bases between. This CDR3 spans 13 amino acids. CDR3: CASSPGVADTQYF. Written as DNA, the CDR3 is TGCGCCAGCAGCCCCGGGGTGGCAGATACGCAGTATTTT.

This clone was found a few times. The chain joins TRBV6-6 to TRBJ2-5; D uncertain. Trimming stripped 1 base from V and 5 bases from J, with 5 bases between. This CDR3 has 12 residues. The germline gives CDR1 MNHNY, CDR2 SVGAGI (reference sequence). The CDR3 spells CASSYLHETQYF. CDR3 coding DNA: TGTGCCAGCAGTTACTTACACGAGACCCAGTACTTC.

The chain uses TRBV6-1 and TRBJ2-3; 8 bases line up with TRBD2. The CDR3 consists of 16 residues. Germline CDR1 MNHNS, CDR2 SASEGT. Unmatched junction bases numbered 9, after V lost 3 bases and J lost 4 bases. The CDR3 DNA reads TGTGCCAGCAGTGACCGAGCGGGGGCTGTCTCAGATACGCAGTATTTT. Translation: CASSDRAGAVSDTQYF.

This chain connects TRBV10-3 to TRBJ2-7, with 9 bases fitting TRBD2. The V gene end was trimmed by 9 bases and the J gene end by 5 bases; junction bases not matched to a gene: 8. Germline assignment: CDR1 ENHRY and CDR2 SYGVKD. CDR3 length equals 13 residues. The CDR3 DNA sequence: TGTGCCATAGTAGCGGGAGAAGGCCACGAGCAGTACTTC. It encodes CAIVAGEGHEQYF.

The chain has TRBV21-1 and TRBJ1-2; the table's D call of TRBD1 was not tested on the DNA. TRBV21-1 is an annotated pseudogene. CDR3 length: 14 amino acids. In nucleotides, the CDR3 is TGTGCCAGCAGCAAGCTAGACAGGGAAGGTGGCTACACCTTC. Encoded protein: CASSKLDREGGYTF.

The J gene is TRBJ2-3, the V gene TRBV14; TRBD2 agrees at 13 bases. Trimming cost V 3 bases and J 3 bases; bases outside gene matches: 3. The CDR3 length is 16 residues. Germline V gives CDR1 SGHDN, CDR2 FVKESK. CDR3 in amino acids: CASSHGTSGVTDTQYF. In nucleotides, the CDR3 is TGTGCCAGCAGCCACGGGACTAGCGGGGTTACAGATACGCAGTATTTT.

There are a few counts of this clone. The chain couples TRBV27 to TRBJ2-1; TRBD2 agrees at 8 bases. V trimming: 5 bases; J trimming: 3 bases; junction bases outside the gene matches: 9. The length of the CDR3 is 16 residues. Germline CDR1 MNHEY, CDR2 SMNVEV (reference sequence). The CDR3 region is CASSPGRGAFYNEQFF. The CDR3 DNA reads as TGTGCCAGCAGTCCCGGGAGGGGAGCGTTCTACAATGAGCAGTTCTTC.

The rearrangement joins TRBV9 to TRBJ2-5; 10 bases match TRBD1. Near its end, the DNA agrees better with TRBJ2-7, so the J call may be wrong. Germline V CDR1 and CDR2: SGDLS, YYNGEE. This CDR3 has 14 amino acids. The chain's CDR3 is CASSGTGGPYEQYF. Written as DNA, the CDR3 is TGTGCCAGCAGCGGGACAGGGGGACCCTACGAGCAGTACTTC.

The rearrangement joins TRBV19 to TRBJ2-6; D unclear. The CDR3 loop spans 15 amino acids. Germline V gives CDR1 LNHDA, CDR2 SQIVND (reference sequence). The V gene lost 4 bases and the J gene lost 2 bases, with 9 bases spanning the gap. The CDR3 DNA reads as TGTGCCAGTAGTACCACCCCAGCTGGGGCCAACGTCCTGACTTTC. It translates to CASSTTPAGANVLTF.

V is TRBV29-1 and J is TRBJ2-3, with D possibly TRBD1 on 5 matching bases. CDR1 is SQVTM and CDR2 is ANQGSEA in the germline V gene. This CDR3 comprises 15 residues. Trimming pared 4 bases from V and 1 base from J, leaving 15 bases between. The CDR3 spells CSVGRPEGGTDTQYF. In DNA form, the CDR3 reads TGCAGCGTTGGTCGACCGGAAGGGGGCACAGATACGCAGTATTTT.

The V gene is TRBV19, the J gene TRBJ2-2; no clear D. CDR3 length: 17 amino acids. The germline gives CDR1 LNHDA, CDR2 SQIVND (reference sequence). Trimming left V 6 bases short and J 1 base short, with 18 bases between. In nucleotides, the CDR3 is TGTGCCAGTAGACCCATTTGGGCACCCGAGAACACCGGGGAGCTGTTTTTT. Protein: CASRPIWAPENTGELFF.

This clone was detected a few times. The chain uses TRBV7-2 and TRBJ2-1; 8 bases match TRBD2. The trim removed 0 bases at V and 2 bases at J, leaving 3 bases unmatched. The CDR3 is 16 amino acids. Per germline, CDR1 SGHTA and CDR2 FQGNSA. For the CDR3, the DNA is TGTGCCAGCAGCTTAGCGAGCGGGGGAGCCTACAATGAGCAGTTCTTC. Translated: CASSLASGGAYNEQFF. The full variable domain, rest sourced from reference TRBV7-2 and TRBJ2-1, is GAGVSQSPSNKVTEKGKDVELRCDPISGHTALYWYRQSLGQGLEFLIYFQGNSAPDKSGLPSDRFSAERTGGSVSTLTIQRTQQEDSAVYLCASSLASGGAYNEQFFGPGTRLTVL.

The gene calls are TRBV5-1 and TRBJ2-3, with no clear D. In germline, CDR1 is SGHRS, CDR2 YFSETQ. The CDR3 extends over 14 amino acids. Between the trimmed V and J ends, which lost 0 bases and 1 base, there was a span of 6 bases. CDR3 region: CASSLGEGTDTQYF. CDR3 nucleotide sequence: TGCGCCAGCAGCTTGGGTGAGGGCACAGATACGCAGTATTTT.

This clone was seen more than once but under ten times. This sequence joins TRBV5-6 and TRBJ2-1, with 10 bases fitting TRBD2. CDR3 length equals 16 residues. Germline lookup yields CDR1 SGHDT and CDR2 YYEEEE. Unmatched junction bases numbered 11, after V lost 1 base and J lost 10 bases. The CDR3 DNA reads as TGTGCCAGCAGCTTGAAGTCGGCTAGCGGGAGTAGCGAGCAGTTCTTC. It codes for CASSLKSASGSSEQFF.

J is TRBJ2-2 and V is TRBV6-5; TRBD1 is a possible D gene (5 bases). This CDR3 is built from 15 residues. CDR1 MNHEY and CDR2 SVGAGI come from the germline V gene. Trimming pared 6 bases from V and 0 bases from J, leaving 11 bases between. The CDR3 DNA follows: TGTGCCAGCAGACAACAGGCAACGAACACCGGGGAGCTGTTTTTT. Its protein product is CASRQQATNTGELFF.

The V and J genes are TRBV5-6 and TRBJ2-7, with 9 bases fitting TRBD2. The CDR3 has 14 residues. CDR1 is SGHDT, CDR2 YYEEEE, per germline. The V segment lost 5 bases and the J segment 1 base; nucleotides outside the gene matches: 4. The CDR3 region is CASRGAGGSYEQYF. The CDR3 DNA reads as TGTGCCAGCAGAGGAGCGGGGGGTTCCTACGAGCAGTACTTC. Full variable domain (missing parts from reference TRBV5-6 and TRBJ2-7): DAGVTQSPTHLIKTRGQQVTLRCSPKSGHDTVSWYQQALGQGPQFIFQYYEEEERQRGNFPDRFSGHQFPNYSSELNVNALLLGDSALYLCASRGAGGSYEQYFGPGTRLTVT.

The chain carries TRBV12-5 and TRBJ2-2; D uncertain. Germline CDR1 reads LGHNT; CDR2 reads FRNRAP. This CDR3 has 16 residues. V lost 0 bases to trimming and J lost 1 base, with 9 bases between them. CDR3 sequence reads: CASGLVLQQNTGELFF. The CDR3 bases are TGTGCTAGTGGTTTGGTTTTACAGCAGAACACCGGGGAGCTGTTTTTT.

This chain joins TRBV19 and TRBJ2-4; TRBD2 is a possible D gene (6 bases). This CDR3 has 15 amino acids. V was pared by 1 base and J by 0 bases, with 7 bases between. Germline V gene data show CDR1 as LNHDA and CDR2 as SQIVND (reference sequence). The CDR3 nucleotides are TGTGCCAGTAGTATAGCCGGGGGAGCCAAAAACATTCAGTACTTC. Protein: CASSIAGGAKNIQYF.

The V and J genes are TRBV4-2 and TRBJ1-1; D unclear. Per the germline V gene, CDR1 is LGHNA and CDR2 is YNFKEQ. The CDR3 runs 17 residues. V was cut by 1 base and J by 3 bases, with 18 bases left in between. The CDR3 sequence: CASSQAYLRRGDTEAFF. CDR3 nucleotides: TGTGCCAGCAGCCAAGCCTATTTGCGGCGTGGCGACACTGAAGCTTTCTTT.

The table lists this clone with a few counts. The V and J genes are TRBV6-1 and TRBJ2-7; D is unresolved. The CDR3 has 13 residues. V lost 0 bases and J lost 3, with 6 bases in between. CDR1 and CDR2 from the germline V gene are MNHNS and SASEGT. The CDR3 bases are TGTGCCAGCAGTGAAGCTGGAGACTACGAGCAGTACTTC. It codes for CASSEAGDYEQYF.